This entry is about one TCR beta chain. They ran version v3.0 of the immunoSEQ assay at survey level. Profiled with immunoSEQ multiplex PCR; TCRdb holds only in-frame clones, not every one. The repertoire holds roughly 28,000 clones, with around four fifths as singletons. Inclusion required at least two post-ART and at least one pre-ART PBMC samples. Every HIV-positive participant received treatment in the United States. CDR1 is MDHEN and CDR2 is SYDVKM in the germline V gene. Trimming took 2 bases from V and 7 from J, leaving 15 bases between them. This CDR3 has 14 amino acids. The data stem from a study of long-term antiretroviral therapy in people with HIV. Looking at the study overall: Collection dates of the earliest samples fall about a decade before the 2015 immediate-ART recommendation.

This specimen was unsorted PBMCs, taken 2.9 years after starting antiretroviral therapy. The V call is TRBV28, the J call TRBJ2-7, with D perhaps TRBD1 or TRBD2 (5 bases each). The source of this sequence is a man aged 45-65 years with HIV. CDR3 sequence: CASSLPGTSREQYF. Here the CDR3 DNA reads TGTGCCAGCAGTTTACCCGGGACCTCTAGAGAGCAGTACTTC. The full variable domain, completed using reference TRBV28 and TRBJ2-7, is DVKVTQSSRYLVKRTGEKVFLECVQDMDHENMFWYRQDPGLGLRLIYFSYDVKMKEKGDIPEGYSVSREKKERFSLILESASTNQTSMYLCASSLPGTSREQYFGPGTRLTVT.